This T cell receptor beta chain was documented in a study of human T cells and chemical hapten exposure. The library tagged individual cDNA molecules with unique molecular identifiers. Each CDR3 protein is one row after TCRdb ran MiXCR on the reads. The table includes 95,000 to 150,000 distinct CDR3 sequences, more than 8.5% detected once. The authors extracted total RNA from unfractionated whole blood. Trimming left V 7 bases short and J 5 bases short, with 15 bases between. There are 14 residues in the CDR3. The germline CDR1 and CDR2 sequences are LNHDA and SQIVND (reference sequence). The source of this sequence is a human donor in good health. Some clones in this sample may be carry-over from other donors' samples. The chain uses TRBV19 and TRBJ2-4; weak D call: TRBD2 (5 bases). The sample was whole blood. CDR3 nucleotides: TGTGCCAGTATGCCGAGGGTGAGGGAAAACATTCAGTACTTC. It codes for CASMPRVRENIQYF.